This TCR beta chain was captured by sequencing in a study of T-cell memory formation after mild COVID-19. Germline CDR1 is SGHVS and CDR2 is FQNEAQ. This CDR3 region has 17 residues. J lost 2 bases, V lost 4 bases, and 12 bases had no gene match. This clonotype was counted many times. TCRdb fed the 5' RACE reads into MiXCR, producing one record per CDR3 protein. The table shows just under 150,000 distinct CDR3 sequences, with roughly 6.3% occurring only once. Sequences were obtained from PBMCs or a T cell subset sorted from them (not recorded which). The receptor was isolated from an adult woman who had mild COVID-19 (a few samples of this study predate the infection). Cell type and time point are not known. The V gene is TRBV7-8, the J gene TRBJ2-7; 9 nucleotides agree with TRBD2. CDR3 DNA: TGTGCCAGCAGCTCGACCGCCGGGACTAGCAGACCCTACGAGCAGTACTTC. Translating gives CASSSTAGTSRPYEQYF.